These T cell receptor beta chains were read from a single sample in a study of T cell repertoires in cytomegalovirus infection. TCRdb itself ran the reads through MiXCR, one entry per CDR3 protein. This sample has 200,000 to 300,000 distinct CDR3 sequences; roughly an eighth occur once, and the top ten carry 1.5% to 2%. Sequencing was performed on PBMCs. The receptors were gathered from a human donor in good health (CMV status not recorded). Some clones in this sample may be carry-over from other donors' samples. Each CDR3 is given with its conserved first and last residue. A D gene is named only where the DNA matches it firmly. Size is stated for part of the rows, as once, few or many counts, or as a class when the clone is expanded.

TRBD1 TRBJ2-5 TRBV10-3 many CAISVSGTEETQYF TGTGCCATCAGTGTATCCGGGACAGAAGAGACCCAGTACTTC
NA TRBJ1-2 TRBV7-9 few CASSPRNLYGYTF TGTGCCAGCAGCCCCCGAAACCTTTATGGCTACACCTTC
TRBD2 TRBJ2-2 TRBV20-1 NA CSAIGSGSRTGELFF TGCAGTGCTATCGGTAGCGGGAGCCGCACCGGGGAGCTGTTTTTT
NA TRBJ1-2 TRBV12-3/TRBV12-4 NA CASSLRRQNYGYTF TGTGCCAGCAGTTTACGGCGACAGAACTATGGCTACACCTTC
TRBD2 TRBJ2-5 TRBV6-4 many CASSEGSSGGGRKETQYF TGTGCCAGCAGTGAGGGGTCTAGCGGTGGAGGGCGTAAAGAGACCCAGTACTTC
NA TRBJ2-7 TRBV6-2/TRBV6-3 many CATGGFGQTYEQYF TGTGCCACCGGGGGCTTCGGACAGACCTACGAGCAGTACTTC
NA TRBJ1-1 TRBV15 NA CATSSWRGPGGDTEAFF TGTGCCACCAGCAGCTGGCGGGGGCCGGGTGGGGACACTGAAGCTTTCTTT
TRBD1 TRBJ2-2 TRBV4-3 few CASSHLQGANTGELFF TGCGCCAGCAGCCATCTCCAGGGGGCGAACACCGGGGAGCTGTTTTTT
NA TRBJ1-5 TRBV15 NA CATSRGRTAGGNQPQHF TGTGCCACCAGCAGAGGACGAACGGCGGGGGGCAATCAGCCCCAGCATTTT
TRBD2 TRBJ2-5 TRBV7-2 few CASSISGRHQETQYF TGTGCCAGCAGCATAAGCGGGAGGCACCAAGAGACCCAGTACTTC
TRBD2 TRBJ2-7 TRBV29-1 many CSTPGLAGDTEQYF TGCAGCACACCGGGACTAGCGGGAGATACCGAGCAGTACTTC
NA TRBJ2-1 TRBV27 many CASSSLPRGNEQFF TGTGCCAGCAGTTCCCTACCCCGGGGCAATGAGCAGTTCTTC
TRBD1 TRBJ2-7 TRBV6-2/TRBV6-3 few CASRPPGQGEQYF TGTGCCAGCCGACCGCCGGGACAGGGGGAGCAGTACTTC
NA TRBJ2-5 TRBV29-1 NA CSVEGGGIWAQYF TGCAGCGTTGAAGGAGGCGGGATCTGGGCCCAGTACTTC
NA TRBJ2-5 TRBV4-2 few CASSQAQMQETQYF TGTGCCAGCAGCCAAGCGCAGATGCAAGAGACCCAGTACTTC
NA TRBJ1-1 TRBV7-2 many CASSLDRGAAGTEAFF TGTGCCAGCAGCTTAGATCGGGGGGCGGCTGGCACTGAAGCTTTCTTT
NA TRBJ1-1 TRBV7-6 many CASSIRGQNTEAFF TGTGCCAGCAGCATACGGGGACAGAACACTGAAGCTTTCTTT
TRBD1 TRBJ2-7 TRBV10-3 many CAISESAGQGIHEQYF TGTGCCATCAGTGAGTCTGCCGGACAGGGGATACACGAGCAGTACTTC
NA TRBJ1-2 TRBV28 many CASSYVPPGDGYTF TGTGCCAGCAGTTATGTGCCCCCAGGGGATGGCTACACCTTC
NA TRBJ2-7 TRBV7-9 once CASSPDSSTYEQYF TGTGCCAGCAGTCCAGACAGTTCCACCTACGAGCAGTACTTC
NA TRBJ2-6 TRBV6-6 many CASSLGSTGANVLTF TGTGCCAGCAGTTTGGGGAGTACTGGGGCCAACGTCCTGACTTTC
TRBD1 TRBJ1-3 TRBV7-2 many CASSLGQPSGNTIYF TGTGCCAGCAGCCTGGGACAGCCCTCTGGAAACACCATATATTTT
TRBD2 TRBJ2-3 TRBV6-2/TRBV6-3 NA CASSYGREDPDTQYF TGTGCCAGCAGTTATGGACGGGAGGATCCAGATACGCAGTATTTT
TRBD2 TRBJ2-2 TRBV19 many CASSIGGGLAGAANTGELFF TGTGCCAGTAGTATAGGTGGTGGACTAGCGGGAGCTGCGAACACCGGGGAGCTGTTTTTT
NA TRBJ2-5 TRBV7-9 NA CVSTIGAETQYF TGTGTCAGCACAATCGGCGCAGAGACCCAGTACTTC
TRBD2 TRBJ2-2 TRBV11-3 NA CASSLGAGGLVGTGELFF TGTGCCAGCAGCTTAGGCGCGGGGGGGCTGGTTGGCACCGGGGAGCTGTTTTTT
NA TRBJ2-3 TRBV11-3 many CASSPRDPTDTQYF TGTGCCAGCAGTCCTCGAGACCCCACAGATACGCAGTATTTT
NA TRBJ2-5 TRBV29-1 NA CSVSRVRETQYF TGCAGCGTCTCCCGGGTCAGAGAGACCCAGTACTTC
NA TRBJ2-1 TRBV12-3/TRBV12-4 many CASSQGIYNEQFF TGTGCCAGCAGCCAGGGGATCTACAATGAGCAGTTCTTC
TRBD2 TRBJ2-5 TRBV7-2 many CASSLVSGRVQETQYF TGTGCCAGCAGCTTAGTGAGCGGGAGGGTCCAAGAGACCCAGTACTTC
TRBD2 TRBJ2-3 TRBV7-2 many CASSLGLAGADTQYF TGTGCCAGCAGCTTAGGTCTAGCGGGAGCAGATACGCAGTATTTT
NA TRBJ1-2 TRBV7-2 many CASSPGSAPDYGYTF TGTGCCAGCAGCCCCGGATCAGCACCGGACTATGGCTACACCTTC
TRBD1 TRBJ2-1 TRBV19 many CASTRQGEDEQFF TGTGCATCAACCCGGCAGGGGGAAGATGAGCAGTTCTTC
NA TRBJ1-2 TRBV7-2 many CASSPGPGPNYGYTF TGTGCCAGCAGCCCCGGCCCAGGCCCTAACTATGGCTACACCTTC
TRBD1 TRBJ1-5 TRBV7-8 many CASSIGQGNQPQHF TGTGCCAGCAGCATCGGACAGGGGAATCAGCCCCAGCATTTT
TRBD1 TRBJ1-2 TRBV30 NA CAWSADRGELRGYTF TGTGCCTGGAGTGCCGACAGGGGAGAGCTGCGTGGCTACACCTTC
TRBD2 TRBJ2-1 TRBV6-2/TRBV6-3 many CASSRTSGPYNEQFF TGTGCCAGCAGTAGGACTAGCGGGCCTTACAATGAGCAGTTCTTC
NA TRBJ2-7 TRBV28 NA CASSFTGTQYEQYF TGTGCCAGCAGCTTTACCGGGACACAGTACGAGCAGTACTTC
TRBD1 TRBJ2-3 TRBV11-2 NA CASSLVRGQGDTQYF TGTGCCAGCAGCTTAGTCAGGGGACAGGGAGATACGCAGTATTTT
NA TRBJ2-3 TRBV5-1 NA CASSLEIGDTQYF TGCGCCAGCAGCTTGGAAATCGGAGATACGCAGTATTTT
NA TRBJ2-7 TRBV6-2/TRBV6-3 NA CASSSTTYEQYF TGTGCCAGCAGCTCCACTACCTACGAGCAGTACTTC
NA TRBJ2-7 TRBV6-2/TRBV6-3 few CASVTPFQGSSYEQYF TGTGCCAGCGTCACCCCTTTTCAGGGTTCCTCCTACGAGCAGTACTTC
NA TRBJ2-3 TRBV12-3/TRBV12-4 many CASSPEGGSTDTQYF TGTGCCAGCAGCCCCGAGGGGGGGTCGACAGATACGCAGTATTTT
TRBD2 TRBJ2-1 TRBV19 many CASSMGSGDVNEQFF TGTGCCAGTAGTATGGGCAGCGGGGATGTCAATGAGCAGTTCTTC
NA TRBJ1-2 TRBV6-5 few CASSRQLGPDGYTF TGTGCCAGCAGTCGACAGTTAGGGCCTGATGGCTACACCTTC
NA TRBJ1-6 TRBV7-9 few CASSWNWDNSPLHF TGTGCCAGCAGCTGGAACTGGGACAATTCACCCCTCCACTTT
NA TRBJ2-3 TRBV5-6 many CASSLAAGGADTQYF TGTGCCAGCAGCTTGGCAGCTGGAGGGGCAGATACGCAGTATTTT